This passage covers 9 T cell receptor beta chains from one sample sequenced in a study of blood T cell repertoires in COVID-19 (dated by TCRdb to 2019 to 2021). The protocol used for the library was the immunoSEQ multiplex PCR assay. Here the immuneACCESS table is served through TCRdb, limited to in-frame sequences with V and J called. Missing clones are a known gap in these copies; in checked studies unresolved V genes cover under half, and the rest lacks a known reason. The sample table lists about 260,000 clones, about 89% of them with a count of one. Over 7.5% of the sample is held by the ten biggest clonotypes. The sample comprised peripheral blood. The receptors originated from a man between 35 and 55 years old who had recovered from COVID-19.

The sample holds one count of this clone. The CDR3, as DNA: TGTGCCAGCAGCTTAGGAGTGTTATACGAGCAGTACTTC. Its protein is CASSLGVLYEQYF. The chain has TRBV7-2 and TRBJ2-7; the D is unclear. The germline V gene encodes CDR1 SGHTA and CDR2 FQGNSA. This CDR3 is 13 amino acids long. Trimming took 1 base from V and 4 from J, leaving 8 bases between them.

This clone was found a few times. The chain employs TRBV6-5 and TRBJ1-1, with 7 bases aligning to TRBD1. CDR3 length: 14 residues. The trim removed 5 bases at V and 5 bases at J, leaving 8 bases unmatched. Germline CDR1 reads MNHEY; CDR2 reads SVGAGI. DNA for the CDR3: TGTGCCAGCAGTCGACAGGGAGTAGGAACTGAAGCTTTCTTT. Residues: CASSRQGVGTEAFF.

This chain links TRBV6-5 with TRBJ2-3, with D perhaps TRBD1 (5 bases). Trimming took off 7 bases at V and 3 bases at J, with 8 bases between the two ends. The CDR3 consists of 12 residues. Per germline, CDR1 MNHEY and CDR2 SVGAGI. The chain's CDR3 is CASKGNTDTQYF. CDR3 bases: TGTGCCAGCAAGGGGAATACAGATACGCAGTATTTT.

J is TRBJ2-7 and V is TRBV18; 9 bases are a match to TRBD2. There are 14 residues in the CDR3. V lost 6 bases, J lost 5 bases, and 8 bases stayed unmatched. Germline V gene data show CDR1 as KGHSH and CDR2 as LQKENI. CDR3 DNA sequence: TGTGCCAGCTCGATCAGCGGGAGGTTCGACGAGCAGTACTTC. It codes for CASSISGRFDEQYF.

The rearrangement links TRBV5-4 to TRBJ1-1, with TRBD1 matching 8 bases. The CDR3 sequence is 12 residues long. Germline values: CDR1 SGHNT, CDR2 YYREEE (reference sequence). V trimming: 4 bases; J trimming: 8 bases; junction bases outside the gene matches: 4. CDR3 region: CASSLDRGEAFF. DNA for the CDR3: TGTGCCAGCAGCCTCGACAGGGGCGAAGCTTTCTTT.

The chain carries TRBV12-3 or TRBV12-4 and TRBJ1-2, with D unresolved. This CDR3 spans 12 amino acids. The germline V and J ends were trimmed by 2 bases and 2 bases, with 3 bases remaining between them. Written as DNA, the CDR3 is TGTGCCAGCAGTTTATCAAACTATGGCTACACCTTC. It translates to CASSLSNYGYTF.

V gene TRBV29-1 combines with J gene TRBJ2-5, with TRBD1 matching over 10 bases. CDR3 size: 15 residues. In germline, CDR1 is SQVTM, CDR2 ANQGSEA. V lost 6 bases to trimming and J lost 4 bases; unmatched junction nucleotides: 11. The CDR3 here is CSVINPGQGPETQYF. The CDR3 region has the DNA TGCAGCGTGATAAACCCGGGACAGGGGCCAGAGACCCAGTACTTC.

The J gene is TRBJ2-7, the V gene TRBV5-1; D not resolved. The germline V gene has CDR1 SGHRS and CDR2 YFSETQ. This CDR3 contains 13 residues. V lost 4 bases, J lost 1 base, and 9 bases lay in between. CDR3 sequence: CASSPSVSYEQYF. The CDR3 region has the DNA TGCGCCAGCAGCCCCTCAGTTTCCTACGAGCAGTACTTC.

The chain carries TRBV5-8 and TRBJ1-2; tentatively, D is TRBD1 (5 bases). The CDR3 has 13 amino acids. The V gene lost 5 bases and the J gene lost 2 bases, with 10 bases spanning the gap. Germline V gene data show CDR1 as SGHTS and CDR2 as YDEGEE. The CDR3 DNA reads TGTGCCAGCAGGGGGGGTCTCAACTATGGCTACACCTTC. Translation gives CASRGGLNYGYTF.